Below, one T cell receptor (beta chain) is given with its context. Its target is unknown. The V and J ends lost 6 bases and 1 base, in that order; junction bases with no gene match: 6. The CDR3 extends over 14 amino acids. Germline CDR1 is MDHEN and CDR2 is SYDVKM. Using immunoSEQ multiplex PCR, the repertoire was profiled, and TCRdb retains in-frame clones only, with some absent. The profile shows 100,000 to 150,000 clones, about 85% of them singletons. This entry is derived from a study of T cell responses to AZD1222 COVID-19 vaccine. Background on the study: Pooling was applied to second doses at about 4 or about 12 weeks. Study observations and caveats: White British donors predominated, females outnumbered males, and clonal diversity was possibly underestimated. The study sampled repertoires only after the peak T cell response. Only five or six AZD1222 recipients tested seropositive at baseline.

The rearrangement links TRBV28 to TRBJ2-7; TRBD1 matches 7 bases. This TCR was sampled from an adult in good health. The sequencing used peripheral blood, collected on day 0 of AZD1222 vaccination. The CDR3 coding sequence is TGTGCCAGCAGGAATGACAGGGCATCCTACGAGCAGTACTTC. Its translation: CASRNDRASYEQYF.